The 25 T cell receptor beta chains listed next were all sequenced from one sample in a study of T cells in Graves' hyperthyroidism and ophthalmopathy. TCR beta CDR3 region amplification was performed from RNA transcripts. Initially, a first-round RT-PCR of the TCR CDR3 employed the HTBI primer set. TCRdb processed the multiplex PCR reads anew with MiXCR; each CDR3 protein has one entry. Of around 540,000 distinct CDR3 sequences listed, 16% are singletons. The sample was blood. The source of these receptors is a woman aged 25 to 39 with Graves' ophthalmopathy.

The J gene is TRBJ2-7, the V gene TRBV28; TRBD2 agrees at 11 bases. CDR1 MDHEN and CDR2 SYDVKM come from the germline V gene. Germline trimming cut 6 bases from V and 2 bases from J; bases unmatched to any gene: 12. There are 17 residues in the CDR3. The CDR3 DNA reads TGTGCCAGCAGCCCCGTGGGACTAGCGGAACCCCCCTACGAGCAGTACTTC. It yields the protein CASSPVGLAEPPYEQYF.

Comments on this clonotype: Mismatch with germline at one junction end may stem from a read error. DNA of the CDR3: TGTGCCAGCAGTCAGATGAAGGGGACGAAGGTTAACTATGGCTACACCTTC. Amino acids: CASSQMKGTKVNYGYTF. V gene TRBV5-1 combines with J gene TRBJ1-2, with D possibly being TRBD1 (5 bases). The CDR3 contains 17 residues. The germline gives CDR1 SGHRS, CDR2 YFSETQ.

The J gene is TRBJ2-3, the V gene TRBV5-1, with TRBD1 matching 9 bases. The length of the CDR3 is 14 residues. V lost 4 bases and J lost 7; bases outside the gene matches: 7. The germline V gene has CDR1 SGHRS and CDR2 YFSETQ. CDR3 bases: TGCGCCAGCAGCGCTCGGACAGGGGCGAATACGCAGTATTTT. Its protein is CASSARTGANTQYF.

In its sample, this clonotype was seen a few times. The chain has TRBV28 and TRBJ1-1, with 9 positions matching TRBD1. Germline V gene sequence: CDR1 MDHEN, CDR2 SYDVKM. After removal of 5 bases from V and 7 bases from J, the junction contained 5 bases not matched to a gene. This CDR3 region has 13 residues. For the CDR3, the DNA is TGTGCCAGCAGTCCCCCGGACAGGGGTGAAGCTTTCTTT. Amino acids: CASSPPDRGEAFF.

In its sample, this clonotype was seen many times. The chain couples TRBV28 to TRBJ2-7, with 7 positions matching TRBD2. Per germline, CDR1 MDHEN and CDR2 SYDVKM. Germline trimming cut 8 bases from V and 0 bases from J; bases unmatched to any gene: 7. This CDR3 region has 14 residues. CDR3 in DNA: TGTGCCAGCTCAATAGCGGGCCACTCCTACGAGCAGTACTTC. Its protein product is CASSIAGHSYEQYF.

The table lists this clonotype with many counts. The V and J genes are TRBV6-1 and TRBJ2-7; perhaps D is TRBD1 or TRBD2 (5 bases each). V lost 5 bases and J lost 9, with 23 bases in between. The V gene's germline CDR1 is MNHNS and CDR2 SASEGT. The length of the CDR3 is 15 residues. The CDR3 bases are TGTGCCAGCAGTCAACAGTTCCGGGACCCTACTGGGCAGTACTTC. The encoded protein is CASSQQFRDPTGQYF.

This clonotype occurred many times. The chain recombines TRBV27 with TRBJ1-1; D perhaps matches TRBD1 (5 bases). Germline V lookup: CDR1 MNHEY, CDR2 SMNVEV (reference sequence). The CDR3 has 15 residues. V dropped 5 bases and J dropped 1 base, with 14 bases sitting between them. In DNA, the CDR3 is TGTGCCAGCAGTGACGGGACGGTGGGGAACACTGAAGCTTTCTTT. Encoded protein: CASSDGTVGNTEAFF.

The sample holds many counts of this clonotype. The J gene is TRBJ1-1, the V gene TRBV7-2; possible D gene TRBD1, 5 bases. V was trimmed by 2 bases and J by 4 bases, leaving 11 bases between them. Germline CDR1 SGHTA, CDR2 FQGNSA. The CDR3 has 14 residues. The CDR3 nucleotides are TGTGCCAGCAGCTTACAGGGTAAAGGCACTGAAGCTTTCTTT. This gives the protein CASSLQGKGTEAFF.

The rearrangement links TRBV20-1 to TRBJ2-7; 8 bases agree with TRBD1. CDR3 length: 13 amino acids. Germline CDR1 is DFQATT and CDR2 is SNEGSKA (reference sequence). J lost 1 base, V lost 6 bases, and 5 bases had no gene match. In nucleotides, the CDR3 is TGCAGTGCATGGAGACAGGGGTCCTACGAGCAGTACTTC. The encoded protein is CSAWRQGSYEQYF.

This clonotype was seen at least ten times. Here the CDR3 reads CASSLRPAANYGYTF. CDR3 in DNA: TGTGCCAGCAGCTTACGTCCGGCAGCTAACTATGGCTACACCTTC. The chain couples TRBV7-2 to TRBJ1-2, with D unresolved. Trimming pared 2 bases from V and 0 bases from J, leaving 10 bases between. CDR1 is SGHTA and CDR2 is FQGNSA in the germline V gene. The length of the CDR3 is 15 residues.

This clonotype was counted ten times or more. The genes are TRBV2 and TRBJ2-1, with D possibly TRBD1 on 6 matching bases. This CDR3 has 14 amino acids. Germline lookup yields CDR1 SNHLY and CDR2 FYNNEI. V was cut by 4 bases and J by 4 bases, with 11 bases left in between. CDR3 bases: TGTGCCAGCAGTGTGCGGCAGGGGTACAATGAGCAGTTCTTC. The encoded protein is CASSVRQGYNEQFF. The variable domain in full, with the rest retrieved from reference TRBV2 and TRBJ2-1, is EPEVTQTPSHQVTQMGQEVILRCVPISNHLYFYWYRQILGQKVEFLVSFYNNEISEKSEIFDDQFSVERPDGSNFTLKIRSTKLEDSAMYFCASSVRQGYNEQFFGPGTRLTVL.

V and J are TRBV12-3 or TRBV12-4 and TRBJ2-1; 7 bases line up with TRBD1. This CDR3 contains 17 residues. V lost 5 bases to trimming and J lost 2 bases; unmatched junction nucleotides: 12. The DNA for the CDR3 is TGTGCCAGCAGTCCCCGCCAGGGGGTTGGCCCCTACAATGAGCAGTTCTTC. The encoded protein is CASSPRQGVGPYNEQFF.

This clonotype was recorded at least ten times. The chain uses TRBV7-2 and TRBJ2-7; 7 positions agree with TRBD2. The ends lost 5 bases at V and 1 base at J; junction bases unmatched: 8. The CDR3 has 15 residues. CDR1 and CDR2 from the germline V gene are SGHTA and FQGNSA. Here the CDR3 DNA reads TGTGCCAGCAGCCTATTTAGCGGGCCGTCCTACGAGCAGTACTTC. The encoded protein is CASSLFSGPSYEQYF. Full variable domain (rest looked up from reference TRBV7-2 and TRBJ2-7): GAGVSQSPSNKVTEKGKDVELRCDPISGHTALYWYRQSLGQGLEFLIYFQGNSAPDKSGLPSDRFSAERTGGSVSTLTIQRTQQEDSAVYLCASSLFSGPSYEQYFGPGTRLTVT.

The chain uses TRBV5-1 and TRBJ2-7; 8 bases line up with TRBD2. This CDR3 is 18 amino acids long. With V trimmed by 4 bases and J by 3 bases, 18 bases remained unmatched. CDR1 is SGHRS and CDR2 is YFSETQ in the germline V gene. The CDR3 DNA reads TGCGCCAGCAGCCGGGGGGGGGGGGGACTTGGCACGAACTACGAGCAGTACTTC. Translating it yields CASSRGGGGLGTNYEQYF. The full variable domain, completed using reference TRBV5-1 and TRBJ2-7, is KAGVTQTPRYLIKTRGQQVTLSCSPISGHRSVSWYQQTPGQGLQFLFEYFSETQRNKGNFPGRFSGRQFSNSRSEMNVSTLELGDSALYLCASSRGGGGLGTNYEQYFGPGTRLTVT.

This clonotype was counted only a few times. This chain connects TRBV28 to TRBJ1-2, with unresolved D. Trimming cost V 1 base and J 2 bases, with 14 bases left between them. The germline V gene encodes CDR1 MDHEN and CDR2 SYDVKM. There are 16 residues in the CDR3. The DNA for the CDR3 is TGTGCCAGCAGTTTATTAGTATACGATGGGAACTATGGCTACACCTTC. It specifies CASSLLVYDGNYGYTF.

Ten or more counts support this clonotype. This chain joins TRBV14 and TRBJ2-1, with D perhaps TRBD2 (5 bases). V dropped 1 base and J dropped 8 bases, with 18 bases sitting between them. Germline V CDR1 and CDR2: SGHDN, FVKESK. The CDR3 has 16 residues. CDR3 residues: CASSQVEASSGDEQFF. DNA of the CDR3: TGTGCCAGCAGCCAAGTTGAGGCTAGCAGTGGAGATGAGCAGTTCTTC.

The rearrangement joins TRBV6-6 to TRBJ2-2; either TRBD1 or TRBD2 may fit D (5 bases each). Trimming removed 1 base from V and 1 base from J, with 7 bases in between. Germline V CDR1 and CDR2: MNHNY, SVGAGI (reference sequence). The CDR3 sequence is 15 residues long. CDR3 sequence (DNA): TGTGCCAGCAGTTACTTTGGGGGGAACACCGGGGAGCTGTTTTTT. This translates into CASSYFGGNTGELFF.

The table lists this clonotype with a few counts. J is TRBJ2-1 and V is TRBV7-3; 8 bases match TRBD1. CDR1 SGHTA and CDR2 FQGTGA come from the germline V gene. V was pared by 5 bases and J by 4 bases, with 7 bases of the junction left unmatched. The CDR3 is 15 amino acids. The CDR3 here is CASSPDRDRYNEQFF. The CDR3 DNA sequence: TGTGCCAGCAGCCCTGACCGGGACAGGTACAATGAGCAGTTCTTC. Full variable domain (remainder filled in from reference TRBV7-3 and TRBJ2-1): GAGVSQTPSNKVTEKGKYVELRCDPISGHTALYWYRQSLGQGPEFLIYFQGTGAADDSGLPNDRFFAVRPEGSVSTLKIQRTERGDSAVYLCASSPDRDRYNEQFFGPGTRLTVL.

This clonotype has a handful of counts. CDR3 DNA: TGTGCCAGCAGTGCTGGTAGAAGTTCCAATGAGCAGTTCTTC. Its translation is CASSAGRSSNEQFF. V and J are TRBV6-1 and TRBJ2-1; D gene unclear. Looked up from germline, CDR1 is MNHNS and CDR2 is SASEGT. Trimming stripped 4 bases from V and 6 bases from J, with 13 bases between. The CDR3 length is 14 residues.

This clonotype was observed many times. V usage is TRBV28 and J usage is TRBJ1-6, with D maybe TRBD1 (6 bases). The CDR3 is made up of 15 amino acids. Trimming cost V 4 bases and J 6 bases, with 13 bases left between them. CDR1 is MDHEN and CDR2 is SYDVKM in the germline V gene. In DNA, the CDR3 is TGTGCCAGCAGTTCAATTCGACAGGCTAATTCACCCCTCCACTTT. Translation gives CASSSIRQANSPLHF. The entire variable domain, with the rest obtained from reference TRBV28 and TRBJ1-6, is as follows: DVKVTQSSRYLVKRTGEKVFLECVQDMDHENMFWYRQDPGLGLRLIYFSYDVKMKEKGDIPEGYSVSREKKERFSLILESASTNQTSMYLCASSSIRQANSPLHFGNGTRLTVT.

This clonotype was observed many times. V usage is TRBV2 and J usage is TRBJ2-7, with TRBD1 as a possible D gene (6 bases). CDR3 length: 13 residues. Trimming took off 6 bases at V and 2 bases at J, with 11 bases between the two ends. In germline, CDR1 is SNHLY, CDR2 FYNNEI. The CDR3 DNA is TGTGCCAGCAGCCGGGGACAAGCCTACGAGCAGTACTTC. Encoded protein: CASSRGQAYEQYF.

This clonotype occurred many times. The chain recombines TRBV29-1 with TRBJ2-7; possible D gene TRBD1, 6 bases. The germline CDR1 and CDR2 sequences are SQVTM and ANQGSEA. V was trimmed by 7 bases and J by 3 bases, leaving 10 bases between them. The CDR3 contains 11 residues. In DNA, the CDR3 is TGCAGCGGCAGGGACATCTACGAGCAGTACTTC. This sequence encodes CSGRDIYEQYF.

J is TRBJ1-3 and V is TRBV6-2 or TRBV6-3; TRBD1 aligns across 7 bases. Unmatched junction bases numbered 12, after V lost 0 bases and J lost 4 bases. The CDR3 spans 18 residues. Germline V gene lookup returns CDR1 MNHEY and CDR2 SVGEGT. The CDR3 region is CASSYSAQGSGSGNTIYF. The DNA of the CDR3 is TGTGCCAGCAGTTACTCAGCACAGGGGTCCGGCTCCGGAAACACCATATATTTT.

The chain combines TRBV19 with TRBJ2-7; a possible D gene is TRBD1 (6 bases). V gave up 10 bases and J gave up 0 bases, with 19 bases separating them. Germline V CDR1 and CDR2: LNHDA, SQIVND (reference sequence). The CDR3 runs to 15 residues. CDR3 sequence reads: CATQRVQGSSYEQYF. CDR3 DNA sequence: TGTGCCACCCAAAGAGTACAGGGAAGCTCCTACGAGCAGTACTTC. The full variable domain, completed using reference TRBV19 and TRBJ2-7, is DGGITQSPKYLFRKEGQNVTLSCEQNLNHDAMYWYRQDPGQGLRLIYYSQIVNDFQKGDIAEGYSVSREKKESFPLTVTSAQKNPTAFYLCATQRVQGSSYEQYFGPGTRLTVT.

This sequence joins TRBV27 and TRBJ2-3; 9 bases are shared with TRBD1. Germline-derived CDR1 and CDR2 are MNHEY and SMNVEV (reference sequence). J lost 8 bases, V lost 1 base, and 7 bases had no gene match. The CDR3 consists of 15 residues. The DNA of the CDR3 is TGTGCCAGCAGTTTATTGGAAACAGGGGGCCGTACGCAGTATTTT. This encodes CASSLLETGGRTQYF.